The present T cell receptor beta chain was sequenced within a study of beta chain features in type 1 diabetes. Background on the study: In all, about 100,000,000 sorted cells from all samples were analyzed.

With respect to this clone: Its specificity is unknown.

Sequencing targeted expressed TCRB transcripts, as all isolated RNA had been reverse transcribed. The protocol was immunoSEQ multiplex PCR, while the TCRdb copy is restricted to in-frame clones and leaves out a portion. Among a few hundred thousand clones, 30% were seen once, and the ten largest hold around 0.065%. V lost 5 bases and J lost 0, with 14 bases in between. The CDR3 has 16 amino acids. Germline lookup yields CDR1 SEHNR and CDR2 FQNEAQ (reference sequence). Study-wide results and limits: TCRB rearrangement may or may not be influenced by HLA type; here this remained unresolved.

Using CD45RO/CCR7/CD25/CD127/CD95/CD27, CD4+ naive, central memory, regulatory and stem cell-like memory cells were sorted. Populations obtained by sorting all exceeded 95% purity. This TCR came from a young man in good health. Sequencing used naive CD4+ T cells from blood. The V call is TRBV7-9, the J call TRBJ2-1; perhaps TRBD1 as D (5 bases). CDR3 protein: CASSPLGVSSYNEQFF. The CDR3 bases are TGTGCCAGCAGCCCATTAGGGGTAAGCTCCTACAATGAGCAGTTCTTC.